This T cell receptor (beta chain) was recovered during a study of T cells expressing NK-cell markers. About the study: Sorted CD3+CD56+NKG2C+, CD3+CD56+NKG2C- and CD3+CD56-NKG2C+ T cells supplied TCR beta repertoires.

TCRdb reanalyzed the 5' RACE reads, giving one entry per CDR3 protein sequence and no DNA. The sample table includes some 500,000 distinct CDR3 sequences. Study results and caveats: For roughly 6 donors, the dominant NKG2C+ clonotypes made up roughly 1.0-7.0% of their CD8+ T cells.

Details on this clonotype: No antigen is known for it.

The CDR3 runs to 12 residues. Germline-derived CDR1 and CDR2 are MNHEY and SMNVEV (reference sequence). The V and J genes are TRBV27 and TRBJ2-5; TCRdb indicates TRBD1, and absent DNA this call remains unverified. This clonotype was sampled from a woman aged 50 to 60 in good health. The sample was blood T cells: a sorted CD56 or NKG2C T cell subset, CD4+ or CD8+ T cells, or bulk PBMC T cells (not recorded which). The CDR3 region is CATREYKGTQYF.